This entry features one T cell receptor beta chain sequence. The data belong to a study of blood T cell repertoires in COVID-19. Across the whole study: Donors in the United States, Italy and Spain gave samples during acute or convalescent COVID-19. PBMCs, B-cell-depleted T cells, or T cells were the source of the cDNA or gDNA that made up the material.

Profiled with immunoSEQ multiplex PCR; TCRdb holds only in-frame clones, not every one. The sample records under 15,000 clones, less than 85% being singletons. The V and J ends lost 1 base and 4 bases respectively, with 13 bases between them. This CDR3 has 15 amino acids. Germline V CDR1 and CDR2: LGHDT, YNNKEL (reference sequence). The chain is built from TRBV3-1 (or the pseudogene TRBV3-2) and TRBJ1-1, with D possibly TRBD1 on 5 matching bases. The sample comprised peripheral blood. This sequence was found in a human donor in a cohort sampled during active COVID-19. CDR3 in amino acids: CASSQGLLGGTEAFF. The DNA for the CDR3 is TGTGCCAGCAGCCAAGGACTCCTCGGGGGCACTGAAGCTTTCTTT.